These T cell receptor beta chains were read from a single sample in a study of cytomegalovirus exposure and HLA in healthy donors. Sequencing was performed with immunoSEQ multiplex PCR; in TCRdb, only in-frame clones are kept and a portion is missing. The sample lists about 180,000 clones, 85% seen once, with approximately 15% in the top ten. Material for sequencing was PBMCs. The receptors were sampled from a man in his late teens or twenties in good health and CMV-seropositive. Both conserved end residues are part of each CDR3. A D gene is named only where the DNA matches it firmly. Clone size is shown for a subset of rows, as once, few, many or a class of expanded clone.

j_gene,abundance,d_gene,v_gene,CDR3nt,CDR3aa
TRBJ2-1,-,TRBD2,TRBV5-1,TGCGCCAGCAGCCCCGGGACTAGTCCTGATGAGCAGTTCTTC,CASSPGTSPDEQFF
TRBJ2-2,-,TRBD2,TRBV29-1,TGCAGCGTCGGACTAGCGGGAGCCGGGGAGCTGTTTTTT,CSVGLAGAGELFF
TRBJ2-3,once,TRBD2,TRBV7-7,TGTGCCAGCAGCTCCATACTAGCGGGAGGGCCAGATACGCAGTATTTT,CASSSILAGGPDTQYF
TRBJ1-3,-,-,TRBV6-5,TGTGCCAGCAAAACAGGGAACTCTGGAAACACCATATATTTT,CASKTGNSGNTIYF
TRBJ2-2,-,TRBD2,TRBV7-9,TGTGCCAGCACCCCGGGACTAGCGGATAAAGGCGGGGAGCTGTTTTTT,CASTPGLADKGGELFF
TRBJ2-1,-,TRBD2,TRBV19,TGTGCCAGTAATAGCGGGGGGGCCGGTGAGCAGTTCTTC,CASNSGGAGEQFF
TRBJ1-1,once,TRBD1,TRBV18,TGTGCCAGCTCCGCGGGACAGGGGTCCGAAGCTTTCTTT,CASSAGQGSEAFF
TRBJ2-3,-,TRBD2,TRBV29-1,TGCAGCGCCGGGACTAGCGGGTTTAGCACAGATACGCAGTATTTT,CSAGTSGFSTDTQYF
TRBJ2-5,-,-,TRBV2,TGTGCCAGCAGTGAAAGCGAGACCCAGTACTTC,CASSESETQYF
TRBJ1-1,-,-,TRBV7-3,TGTGCCAGCAGCCCAAGCGGACAGTACACTGAAGCTTTCTTT,CASSPSGQYTEAFF
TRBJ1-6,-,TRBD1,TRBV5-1,TGCGCCAGCAGTTTGGACAGGGCAGATTCACCCCTCCACTTT,CASSLDRADSPLHF
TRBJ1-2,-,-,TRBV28,TGTGCCAGCAGTTTACCAGATCATAACTATGGCTACACCTTC,CASSLPDHNYGYTF
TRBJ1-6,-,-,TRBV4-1,TGCGCCAGCAGCCAAGACCAGGATTCACCCCTCCACTTT,CASSQDQDSPLHF
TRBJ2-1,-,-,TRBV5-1,TGCGCCAGCAGCTTGGAAGAGGGGGCCTACAATGAGCAGTTCTTC,CASSLEEGAYNEQFF
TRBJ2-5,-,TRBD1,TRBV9,TGTGCCAGCAGCGTAGCTTCAGGACAGGGGGGAGAGACCCAGTACTTC,CASSVASGQGGETQYF
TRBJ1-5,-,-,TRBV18,TGTGCCAGCTCACCCCCGGGGGGTGGAAGCAATCAGCCCCAGCATTTT,CASSPPGGGSNQPQHF
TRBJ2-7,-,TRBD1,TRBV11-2,TGTGCCAGCAGCTTAACCCGACGAGGGGGCCCTTCCTACGAGCAGTACTTC,CASSLTRRGGPSYEQYF
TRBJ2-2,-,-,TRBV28,TGTGCCAGCAGTTTGCTGGCCGTCGACACCGGGGAGCTGTTTTTT,CASSLLAVDTGELFF
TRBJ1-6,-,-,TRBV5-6,TGTGCCAGCAGCTTGGGGAATGCGGGCTCACCCCTCCACTTT,CASSLGNAGSPLHF
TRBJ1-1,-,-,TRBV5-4,TGTGCCAGCAGCCCCTGGGGAGCCAACACTGAAGCTTTCTTT,CASSPWGANTEAFF
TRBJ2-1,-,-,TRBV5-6,TGTGCCAGCAGCTTGGTCGCCGGGACACATAGTTACAATGAGCAGTTCTTC,CASSLVAGTHSYNEQFF
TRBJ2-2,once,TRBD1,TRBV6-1,TGTGCCAGCAGTGCGTACAGGGGGTCGAGCACCGGGGAGCTGTTTTTT,CASSAYRGSSTGELFF
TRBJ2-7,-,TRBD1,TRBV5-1,TGCGCCAGCAGCTTCGGACAGGGGAGGGACGAGCAGTACTTC,CASSFGQGRDEQYF
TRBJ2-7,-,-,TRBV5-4,TGTGCCAGCAGCTTGCAACAGTCAAACGAGCAGTACTTC,CASSLQQSNEQYF
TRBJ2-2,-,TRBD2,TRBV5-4,TGTGCCAGCAGTATAGCGGGCGACAACACCGGGGAGCTGTTTTTT,CASSIAGDNTGELFF
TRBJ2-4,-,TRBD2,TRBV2,TGTGCCCCCAAGGTCCTAGCGGGGGCCCCGGACCGTATTCAGTACTTC,CAPKVLAGAPDRIQYF
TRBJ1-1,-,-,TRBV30,TGTGCCTGGAGTCCGGGAATCCTGAACACTGAAGCTTTCTTT,CAWSPGILNTEAFF
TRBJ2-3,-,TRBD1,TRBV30,TGTGCCTGGAGCGGGACAGGGAGCACAGATACGCAGTATTTT,CAWSGTGSTDTQYF
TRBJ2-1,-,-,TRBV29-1,TGCAGCGTAGCCCCGCGGGACTACAATGAGCAGTTCTTC,CSVAPRDYNEQFF
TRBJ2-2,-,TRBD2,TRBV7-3,TGTGCCAGCAGCCCCGGGACTAGCCATACCGGGGAGCTGTTTTTT,CASSPGTSHTGELFF
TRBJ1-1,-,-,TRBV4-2,TGTGCCAGCAGCCAAGAACAGTTGAACACTGAAGCTTTCTTT,CASSQEQLNTEAFF
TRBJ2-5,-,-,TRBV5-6,TGTGCCAGCAGCTACTTACAGGGCAGGGAGACCCAGTACTTC,CASSYLQGRETQYF
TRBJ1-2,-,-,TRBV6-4,TGTGCCAGCAGTGAGAACACGGGAAACTATGGCTACACCTTC,CASSENTGNYGYTF
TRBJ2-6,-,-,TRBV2,TGTGCCAGCAGGGATGCGGGCTGGGCCAACGTCCTGACTTTC,CASRDAGWANVLTF
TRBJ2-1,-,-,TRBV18,TGTGCCAGCTCACCCCAGGGCCTCCCTAGCTCCTACAATGAGCAGTTCTTC,CASSPQGLPSSYNEQFF
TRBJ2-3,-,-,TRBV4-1,TGCGCCAGCAGCCAAGATCGAGCAGGGGGGACAGATACGCAGTATTTT,CASSQDRAGGTDTQYF
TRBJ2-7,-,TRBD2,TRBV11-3,TGTGCCAGCAGCCCTCCCGGTAGCGGGGGCGAGCAGTACTTC,CASSPPGSGGEQYF
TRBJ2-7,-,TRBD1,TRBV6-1,TGTGCCAGCAGCCCACAGGGGGTTAGCTACGAGCAGTACTTC,CASSPQGVSYEQYF
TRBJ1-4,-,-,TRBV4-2,TGTGCCAGCAGCGACTTGGGGGGTCAGGGTGAAAAACTGTTTTTT,CASSDLGGQGEKLFF
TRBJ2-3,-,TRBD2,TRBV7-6,TGTGCCAGCAGCTTTGGACTAGCGGGAGTTACAGATACGCAGTATTTT,CASSFGLAGVTDTQYF
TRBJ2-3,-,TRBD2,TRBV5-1,TGCGCCAGCAGCTTGGGCCTAGCGGGAGGGCGGTTTACAGATACGCAGTATTTT,CASSLGLAGGRFTDTQYF
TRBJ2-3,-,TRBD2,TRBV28,TGTGCCAGCACGGGGAGCGGGGTGGGCACAGATACGCAGTATTTT,CASTGSGVGTDTQYF
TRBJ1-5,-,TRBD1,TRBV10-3,TGTGCCATCAAAGGGGGCGACAGCAATCAGCCCCAGCATTTT,CAIKGGDSNQPQHF
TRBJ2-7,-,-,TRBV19,TGTGCCAGTAGTCTGGGACAAAATACCTACGAGCAGTACTTC,CASSLGQNTYEQYF
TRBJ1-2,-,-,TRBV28,TGTGCCAGCACCTTGGGCGTTCAGGGCTACACCTTC,CASTLGVQGYTF
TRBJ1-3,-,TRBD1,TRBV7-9,TGTGCCAGCAGCATACAGGGGTTATCTGGAAACACCATATATTTT,CASSIQGLSGNTIYF
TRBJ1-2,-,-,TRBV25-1,TGTGCCAGCAGTTACATCTATGGCTACACCTTC,CASSYIYGYTF
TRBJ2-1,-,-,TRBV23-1,TGCGCCAGCAGTCAATATCGTACAGGGAAGTCCTACAATGAGCAGTTCTTC,CASSQYRTGKSYNEQFF
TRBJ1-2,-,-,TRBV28,TGTGCCAGCAGTCGACTCTTCGCTAACTATGGCTACACCTTC,CASSRLFANYGYTF
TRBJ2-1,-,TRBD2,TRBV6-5,TGTGCCAGCGCCGGGGGGGGGCGTAACAATGAGCAGTTCTTC,CASAGGGRNNEQFF
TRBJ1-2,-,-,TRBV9,TGTGCCAGCAGCCCCACGATGGGGGCCACCTATGGCTACACCTTC,CASSPTMGATYGYTF
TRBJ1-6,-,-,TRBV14,TGTGCCAGCAGCCAAGAGCGCACTAATTCACCCCTCCACTTT,CASSQERTNSPLHF